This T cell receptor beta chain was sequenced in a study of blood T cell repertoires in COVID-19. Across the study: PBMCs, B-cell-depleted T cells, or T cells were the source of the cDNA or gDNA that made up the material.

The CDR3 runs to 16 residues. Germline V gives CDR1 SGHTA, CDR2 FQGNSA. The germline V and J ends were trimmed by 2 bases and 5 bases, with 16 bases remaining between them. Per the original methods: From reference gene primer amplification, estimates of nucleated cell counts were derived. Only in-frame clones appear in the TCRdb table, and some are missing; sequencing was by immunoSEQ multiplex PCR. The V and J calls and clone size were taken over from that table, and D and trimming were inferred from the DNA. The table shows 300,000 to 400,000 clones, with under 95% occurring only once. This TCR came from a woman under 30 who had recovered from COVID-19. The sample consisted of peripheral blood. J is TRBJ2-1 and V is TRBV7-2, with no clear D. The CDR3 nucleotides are TGTGCCAGCAGCTTACAACCGCCACCTCAGAACAATGAGCAGTTCTTC. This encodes CASSLQPPPQNNEQFF.